This T cell receptor (beta chain) comes out of a study of T cell repertoires in cytomegalovirus infection. TCRdb called the reads again in MiXCR, with one record for every CDR3 protein. This sample yields some 600,000 distinct CDR3 sequences, of which approximately 24% are seen a single time; around 8% belongs to the top ten. Study-level points and caveats: HLA-C-restricted CMV clonotypes gave the most frequent clonotype in two of eight donors.

This clonotype turned up a few times. The antigen is unknown. This CDR3 is built from 12 residues. V was pared by 0 bases and J by 12 bases, with 10 bases between. CDR1 is SGHDT, CDR2 YYEEEE, per germline. The gene calls are TRBV5-6 and TRBJ2-1; no firm D call. The receptor was derived from a human donor in good health (CMV status not recorded). Some clones in this sample may be carry-over from other donors' samples. The sequenced sample consisted of CD8+ T cells from PBMCs. The CDR3 sequence is CASSLAGRLQFF. Written as DNA, the CDR3 is TGTGCCAGCAGCTTGGCCGGTAGACTGCAGTTCTTC.